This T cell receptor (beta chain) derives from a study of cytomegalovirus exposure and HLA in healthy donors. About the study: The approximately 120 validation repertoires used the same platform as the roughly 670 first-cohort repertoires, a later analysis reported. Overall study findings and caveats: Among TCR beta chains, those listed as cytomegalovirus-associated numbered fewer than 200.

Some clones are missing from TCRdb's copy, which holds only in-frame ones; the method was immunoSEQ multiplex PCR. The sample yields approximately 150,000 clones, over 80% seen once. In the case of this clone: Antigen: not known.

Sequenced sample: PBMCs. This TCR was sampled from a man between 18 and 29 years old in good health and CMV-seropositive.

In DNA, the CDR3 is TGTGCCAGCAGGATGCTAGCGGGTTCTGGGTCTTCCTACGAGCAGTACTTC. Translated: CASRMLAGSGSSYEQYF. This chain joins TRBV28 and TRBJ2-7, with TRBD2 matching over 8 bases. The length of the CDR3 is 17 residues. CDR1 and CDR2 (germline): MDHEN, SYDVKM. Trimming cost V 6 bases and J 1 base; bases outside gene matches: 14.